This TCR beta chain came from a study of blood T cell repertoires in COVID-19. The wider study: Whether acute or convalescent, the COVID-19 samples came from the United States, Italy and Spain. Nucleic acid was either cDNA or gDNA, and it came from T cells, B-cell-depleted T cells, or PBMCs.

Trimming removed 5 bases from V and 1 base from J, with 8 bases in between. The CDR3 consists of 13 residues. Original processing notes: Estimation of nucleated cell counts relied on the amplification of reference gene primers. Only in-frame clones appear in the TCRdb table, and some are missing; sequencing was by immunoSEQ multiplex PCR. V, J and clone size derive from that table, while D and trimming were established from the DNA sequence. The sample lists about 180,000 clones, roughly 79% seen once, with 26% in the top ten. The specimen sequenced was peripheral blood. The receptor's source is a woman in her seventies with acute or convalescent COVID-19. The rearrangement links TRBV12-3 or TRBV12-4 to TRBJ1-1; D ambiguous. The CDR3 DNA sequence: TGTGCCAGCAGTCATGGCCCGAACACTGAAGCTTTCTTT. This sequence encodes CASSHGPNTEAFF.